Listed below are T cell receptor beta chains from one sample, sequenced in a study of T cell repertoires in ileal Crohn's disease. Method: immunoSEQ multiplex PCR; TCRdb's copy keeps in-frame clones and lacks some. This repertoire shows about 59,000 clones, about 88% found once; its top ten account for under 2.5%. What was sequenced was ileal tissue. The receptor source for this set is an adult with Crohn's disease. The CDR3 runs from the conserved cysteine through the conserved F or W. Each record gives: clone size, J gene, V gene, D gene, CDR3 DNA, CDR3 protein. D genes are given only for firm matches. A row's size may be missing; if present it is once, few, many or a size class.

size: .
J: TRBJ2-5
V: TRBV7-6
D: .
DNA: TGTGCCAGCAGCTTTATGCGGGCAATCCAACAAGAGACCCAGTACTTC
CDR3: CASSFMRAIQQETQYF

size: .
J: TRBJ2-6
V: TRBV29-1
D: TRBD1
DNA: TGCAGCGTTCGGTTGGGGACAGGGGGATCGGGGGCCAACGTCCTGACTTTC
CDR3: CSVRLGTGGSGANVLTF

size: .
J: TRBJ2-7
V: TRBV7-2
D: .
DNA: TGTGCCAGCAGCTTACTAGTCCTCGGCAGGGGAACGGGCGAGCAGTACTTC
CDR3: CASSLLVLGRGTGEQYF

size: .
J: TRBJ2-5
V: TRBV7-9
D: .
DNA: TGTGCCAGCAGCTTTCGCAGGGAGGCCGAGACCCAGTACTTC
CDR3: CASSFRREAETQYF

size: .
J: TRBJ1-2
V: TRBV5-1
D: .
DNA: TGCGCCAGCAGCTTGGCAACCGAGGGTGGCTACACCTTC
CDR3: CASSLATEGGYTF

size: .
J: TRBJ1-5
V: TRBV27
D: .
DNA: TGTGCCAGCAGTTTAAAAGGGCAGGGCGGTCAGCCCCAGCATTTT
CDR3: CASSLKGQGGQPQHF

size: .
J: TRBJ1-1
V: TRBV6-1
D: .
DNA: TGTGCCAGTATCCTTGTTTCGGACACTGAAGCTTTCTTT
CDR3: CASILVSDTEAFF

size: .
J: TRBJ2-3
V: TRBV5-1
D: TRBD2
DNA: TGCGCCAGCAGTTTCGGACTAGCGGGGGGGCCGAGTGTCACAGATACGCAGTATTTT
CDR3: CASSFGLAGGPSVTDTQYF

size: .
J: TRBJ1-1
V: TRBV11-1
D: TRBD1
DNA: TGTGCCAGCAGCCCGGACAGGGGGACTGAAGCTTTCTTT
CDR3: CASSPDRGTEAFF

size: once
J: TRBJ2-3
V: TRBV10-1
D: TRBD2
DNA: TGCGCCAGCAGTGAGTCGGCTAGCGGCACCGATACGCAGTATTTT
CDR3: CASSESASGTDTQYF

size: .
J: TRBJ1-2
V: TRBV11-3
D: .
DNA: TGTGCCAGCAGCACGACAGAGACTGGCTACACCTTC
CDR3: CASSTTETGYTF

size: .
J: TRBJ1-5
V: TRBV10-1
D: .
DNA: TGCGCCAGCAGTGATTTCAGGGGTCAGCCCCAGCATTTT
CDR3: CASSDFRGQPQHF

size: .
J: TRBJ1-5
V: TRBV10-2
D: TRBD1
DNA: TGCGCCGTACGAGCCTCGGACAGGGGTAATCAGCCCCAGCATTTT
CDR3: CAVRASDRGNQPQHF

size: .
J: TRBJ2-3
V: TRBV11-2
D: .
DNA: TGTGCCAGCAGCTTAGCCCAGGGCACAGATACGCAGTATTTT
CDR3: CASSLAQGTDTQYF

size: .
J: TRBJ2-7
V: TRBV7-3
D: .
DNA: TGTGCCAGCAGCTTAACGTTAGGGGCCGAGCAGTACTTC
CDR3: CASSLTLGAEQYF

size: few
J: TRBJ1-2
V: TRBV29-1
D: TRBD1
DNA: TGCAGCGCTAGACAGGGGGCGCATGGCTACACCTTC
CDR3: CSARQGAHGYTF

size: .
J: TRBJ2-3
V: TRBV2
D: .
DNA: TGTGCCAGCAGGGAGACGAGATTTACGCAGTATTTT
CDR3: CASRETRFTQYF

size: .
J: TRBJ1-1
V: TRBV7-9
D: .
DNA: TGTGCCAGCGATCTCAGGGGGAACACTGAAGCTTTCTTT
CDR3: CASDLRGNTEAFF

size: .
J: TRBJ1-2
V: TRBV5-1
D: TRBD1
DNA: TGCGCCAGCAGCGAGGGACAGGCCGCCGTCTTTTACTATGGCTACACCTTC
CDR3: CASSEGQAAVFYYGYTF

size: .
J: TRBJ1-3
V: TRBV11-2
D: .
DNA: TGTGCCAGCAGCCCAAACGTCCGAGGGAACACCATATATTTT
CDR3: CASSPNVRGNTIYF

size: .
J: TRBJ2-2
V: TRBV13
D: .
DNA: TGTGCCAGCAGACTGAGGAAAACCGGGGAGCTGTTTTTT
CDR3: CASRLRKTGELFF

size: .
J: TRBJ2-1
V: TRBV7-3
D: TRBD2
DNA: TGTGCCAGCAGCCCCCCGGGACTAGCGGCCAATGAGCAGTTCTTC
CDR3: CASSPPGLAANEQFF

size: .
J: TRBJ1-1
V: TRBV4-2
D: TRBD1
DNA: TGTGCCAGCAGCCAAAAAACGGGGACAGGGGGCGTTACGATGTCGTCTTTCTTT
CDR3: CASSQKTGTGGVTMSSFF

size: .
J: TRBJ2-5
V: TRBV9
D: TRBD2
DNA: TGTGCCAGCAGCGTAGGGGCTAGCGGCTCTGAGACCCAGTACTTC
CDR3: CASSVGASGSETQYF

size: .
J: TRBJ2-1
V: TRBV5-1
D: TRBD2
DNA: TGCGCCAGCCGACAAGGGAGCGGGAGTCTCTACAATGAGCAGTTCTTC
CDR3: CASRQGSGSLYNEQFF

size: .
J: TRBJ2-5
V: TRBV7-7
D: TRBD1
DNA: TGTGCTAGCAGCTTAACAGGGGGACCACAAGAGACCCAGTACTTC
CDR3: CASSLTGGPQETQYF

size: .
J: TRBJ1-5
V: TRBV7-7
D: .
DNA: TGTGCTAGCAGCATACTGGGGCTACAGGGCGGAAGGGCTAATCAGCCCCAGCATTTT
CDR3: CASSILGLQGGRANQPQHF

size: .
J: TRBJ2-2
V: TRBV7-2
D: .
DNA: TGTGCCAGCAGCCCCCCAGTCGGAGGGCCCGGGGAGCTGTTTTTT
CDR3: CASSPPVGGPGELFF

size: .
J: TRBJ2-5
V: TRBV5-1
D: TRBD1
DNA: TGCGCCAGCAGCTTGGGGACAGGGCTTTCGGAGACCCAGTACTTC
CDR3: CASSLGTGLSETQYF

size: .
J: TRBJ1-5
V: TRBV19
D: .
DNA: TGTGCCAGTAGAACAGGGTCGGGGAGCAATCAGCCCCAGCATTTT
CDR3: CASRTGSGSNQPQHF

size: once
J: TRBJ1-1
V: TRBV10-3
D: .
DNA: TGTGCCATCCACCCGGCAGGCTTGAACACTGAAGCTTTCTTT
CDR3: CAIHPAGLNTEAFF

size: .
J: TRBJ2-2
V: TRBV28
D: TRBD1
DNA: TGTGCCAGCTTCCGCGGGACAGGGGTTGCCGGGGAGCTGTTTTTT
CDR3: CASFRGTGVAGELFF

size: .
J: TRBJ2-7
V: TRBV4-1
D: .
DNA: TGCGCCAGCAGCCAAGTTTCTGGTGACACCTACGAGCAGTACTTC
CDR3: CASSQVSGDTYEQYF

size: .
J: TRBJ2-7
V: TRBV27
D: .
DNA: TGTGCCAGCAGTCTATTCCCGGCAGGCAGGTACGAGCAGTACTTC
CDR3: CASSLFPAGRYEQYF

size: .
J: TRBJ1-1
V: TRBV6-5
D: TRBD1
DNA: TGTGCCAGCAGGGGACAGGGGGCGAGGACTGAAGCTTTCTTT
CDR3: CASRGQGARTEAFF

size: .
J: TRBJ1-6
V: TRBV7-8
D: TRBD1
DNA: TGTGCCAGCAGCTCGCGGGGACAGCCTTCACCCCTCCACTTT
CDR3: CASSSRGQPSPLHF

size: .
J: TRBJ2-6
V: TRBV7-9
D: TRBD2
DNA: TGTGCCAGCACCCTAACTAGCGGGAACTCTGGGGCCAACGTCCTGACTTTC
CDR3: CASTLTSGNSGANVLTF

size: .
J: TRBJ1-1
V: TRBV9
D: .
DNA: TGTGCCAGCAGCGCGACAGGAGAGAACACTGAAGCTTTCTTT
CDR3: CASSATGENTEAFF

size: .
J: TRBJ2-1
V: TRBV7-6
D: TRBD2
DNA: TGTGCCAGCAGCTTATCTGTCGCCGCGGGAGGGGAGCAGTTCTTC
CDR3: CASSLSVAAGGEQFF

size: .
J: TRBJ1-1
V: TRBV18
D: .
DNA: TGTGCCAGCTCCCAGGGCACTGAAGCTTTCTTT
CDR3: CASSQGTEAFF

size: .
J: TRBJ1-1
V: TRBV7-9
D: .
DNA: TGTGCCAGCAGCTTAGCGCAGGGGAACACTGAAGCTTTCTTT
CDR3: CASSLAQGNTEAFF

size: .
J: TRBJ2-1
V: TRBV21-1
D: .
DNA: TGTGCCAGCAGCGACCCATCCGGGACAGGGCCCTACAATGAGCAGTTCTTC
CDR3: CASSDPSGTGPYNEQFF

size: .
J: TRBJ2-6
V: TRBV29-1
D: TRBD2
DNA: TGCAGCGTTGCCGCGGGGGCTGGGGCCAACGTCCTGACTTTC
CDR3: CSVAAGAGANVLTF

size: .
J: TRBJ1-1
V: TRBV5-6
D: .
DNA: TGTGCCAGCAGCTGGGAGGACGGCACTGAAGCTTTCTTT
CDR3: CASSWEDGTEAFF

size: .
J: TRBJ2-2
V: TRBV28
D: .
DNA: TGTGCCAGCAGTTCCGGGGCCGGGGAGCTGTTTTTT
CDR3: CASSSGAGELFF

size: .
J: TRBJ2-3
V: TRBV2
D: .
DNA: TGTGCCAGCAGTTTAACAGATACGCAGTATTTT
CDR3: CASSLTDTQYF

size: .
J: TRBJ1-5
V: TRBV6-1
D: .
DNA: TGTGCCGCCGCGAAGGGGTCGGGGGGTTCGTGGCCCCAGCATTTT
CDR3: CAAAKGSGGSWPQHF

size: once
J: TRBJ1-3
V: TRBV5-1
D: .
DNA: TGCGCCAGCAGCTCGGGGTCTGGAAACACCATATATTTT
CDR3: CASSSGSGNTIYF

size: few
J: TRBJ1-3
V: TRBV18
D: .
DNA: TGTGCCAGCTCACCTGACTTGTCTGGAAACACCATATATTTT
CDR3: CASSPDLSGNTIYF

size: few
J: TRBJ1-1
V: TRBV4-1
D: .
DNA: TGCGCCAGCAGCCTCGTGGGGGGAAGCATGAACACTGAAGCTTTCTTT
CDR3: CASSLVGGSMNTEAFF

size: .
J: TRBJ1-1
V: TRBV6-1
D: .
DNA: TGTGCCAGCAGCCCTACGGGGGCTTTCTTT
CDR3: CASSPTGAFF

size: .
J: TRBJ1-6
V: TRBV30
D: .
DNA: TGTGCCTGGAATGGGGGGTCCGCTAATTCACCCCTCCACTTT
CDR3: CAWNGGSANSPLHF

size: .
J: TRBJ2-2
V: TRBV18
D: .
DNA: TGTGCCAGCCTACAGGGATCGGCGGGGGAGCTGTTTTTT
CDR3: CASLQGSAGELFF

size: .
J: TRBJ2-7
V: TRBV29-1
D: .
DNA: TGCAGCGTTTCCCAGGGTGAGATCTACGAGCAGTACTTC
CDR3: CSVSQGEIYEQYF

size: .
J: TRBJ1-1
V: TRBV19
D: .
DNA: TGTGCCAGTAGATACGTCGGGATGAACACTGAAGCTTTCTTT
CDR3: CASRYVGMNTEAFF

size: .
J: TRBJ1-5
V: TRBV4-1
D: .
DNA: TGCGCCAGCAGCCAAGTTTGGCCGGGGGGGGGAAATCAGCCCCAGCATTTT
CDR3: CASSQVWPGGGNQPQHF

size: .
J: TRBJ1-5
V: TRBV27
D: .
DNA: TGTGCCAGCAGTTTACACCAGAAGAATCAGCCCCAGCATTTT
CDR3: CASSLHQKNQPQHF

size: .
J: TRBJ2-3
V: TRBV6-5
D: TRBD2
DNA: TGTGCCAGCAGACCCGGACTAGCGGACACAGATACGCAGTATTTT
CDR3: CASRPGLADTDTQYF